This T cell receptor (beta chain) was captured by sequencing in a study of T cells in localized non-small cell lung cancer. Repertoires were generated with immunoSEQ multiplex PCR, while TCRdb's copy carries only in-frame clones and drops some. This table has some 130,000 clones, 70% to 90% appearing once. Trimming pared 6 bases from V and 3 bases from J, leaving 9 bases between. This CDR3 comprises 12 residues. In germline, CDR1 is MDHEN, CDR2 SYDVKM. This clone was observed once. The rearrangement joins TRBV28 to TRBJ2-7; D not resolved. The sequence came from a female donor at least 60 years old with stage I lung adenocarcinoma. Sequencing was performed on peripheral blood, taken before any cancer treatment. The CDR3 protein is CASSRSGYEQYF. CDR3 bases: TGTGCCAGCAGCCGAAGTGGCTACGAGCAGTACTTC.